This T cell receptor (beta chain) was recovered during a study of PD-1 blockade in mismatch repair-deficient tumors. Measured with immunoSEQ multiplex PCR; TCRdb has only the in-frame clones, and not every one. The sample records 120,000 or so clones, around 86% being singletons. This clone was seen just once. Germline V lookup: CDR1 LGHNA, CDR2 YNFKEQ. This CDR3 comprises 14 residues. With 5 bases clipped from V and 3 bases from J, the junction kept 6 bases outside the gene matches. Here the sequenced sample was peripheral blood, taken 44 weeks after starting pembrolizumab. The TCR was taken from an adult with mismatch repair-deficient cancer. V usage is TRBV4-2 and J usage is TRBJ2-7, with TRBD1 matching 8 bases. The CDR3 loop is CASSFRQGRYEQYF. The CDR3 DNA sequence: TGTGCCAGCAGCTTCAGACAGGGGCGCTACGAGCAGTACTTC.